This T cell receptor (beta chain) appears in the sequencing data of a study of control samples from healthy donors and cancer patients. Sequencing used immunoSEQ multiplex PCR; TCRdb keeps in-frame clones, though not all of them. Among 100,000 to 150,000 clones listed, around 93% were seen once. The V gene's germline CDR1 is KGHSH and CDR2 LQKENI. Trimming stripped 3 bases from V and 3 bases from J, with 11 bases between. There are 14 residues in the CDR3. The rearrangement uses TRBV18 and TRBJ1-2, with a tentative D call TRBD1 (5 bases). Material: blood. This receptor was obtained from a woman between 50 and 59 years old in good health. The CDR3 DNA sequence: TGTGCCAGCTCACCCGGGACCGACCACTATGGCTACACCTTC. This codes for CASSPGTDHYGYTF.